What follows are 9 T cell receptor beta chains derived from one specimen sequenced in a study of shared clonotypes between healthy human individuals. Repertoires were generated with immunoSEQ multiplex PCR, while TCRdb's copy carries only in-frame clones and drops some. The sample includes approximately 2,000,000 clones, just under 95% of them seen just once. Material: naive CD4+ T cells from PBMCs. Subset defined: CD45RA+ positively selected. These TCRs come from a man aged 18 to 30 in good health. Some clones in this sample may be carry-over from other donors' samples.

This CDR3 reads CASSDASGSSYNEQFF. CDR3 bases: TGTGCCAGCAGTGATGCTAGCGGGAGCTCCTACAATGAGCAGTTCTTC. The V and J genes are TRBV2 and TRBJ2-1; 10 bases fit TRBD2. CDR1 SNHLY and CDR2 FYNNEI come from the germline V gene. The CDR3 is 16 residues long. The ends lost 3 bases at V and 0 bases at J; junction bases unmatched: 2.

The rearrangement joins TRBV7-4 to TRBJ1-3; 7 nucleotides line up with TRBD1. V was clipped by 2 bases and J by 3 bases; unmatched bases: 1. Germline V lookup: CDR1 SGHVT, CDR2 SQSDAQ. This CDR3 has 14 amino acids. The CDR3 coding sequence is TGTGCCAGCAGCTTACGACAGGGTGGAAACACCATATATTTT. Translated: CASSLRQGGNTIYF.

As concerns this clone: Other nucleotide sequences from this sample produce the same CDR3. The chain is built from TRBV9 and TRBJ2-1; D may be TRBD2 (6 bases). CDR1 SGDLS and CDR2 YYNGEE come from the germline V gene. The CDR3 spans 12 residues. V lost 7 bases and J lost 4, with 9 bases in between. Here the CDR3 reads CASGGAYNEQFF. In DNA, the CDR3 is TGTGCCAGCGGCGGGGCGTACAATGAGCAGTTCTTC.

The genes are TRBV11-3 and TRBJ2-1; TRBD2 aligns across 12 bases. Per the germline V gene, CDR1 is SGHNT and CDR2 is YENEEA. Germline trimming cut 5 bases from V and 5 bases from J; bases unmatched to any gene: 7. This CDR3 contains 16 residues. The CDR3 reads CASSKQGLAGNNEQFF. DNA for the CDR3: TGTGCCAGCAGCAAGCAAGGACTAGCGGGGAACAATGAGCAGTTCTTC.

The gene calls are TRBV2 and TRBJ1-2; D is ambiguous. The CDR3 sequence is 13 residues long. V lost 7 bases to trimming and J lost 2 bases, with 11 bases between them. Germline-derived CDR1 and CDR2 are SNHLY and FYNNEI. The CDR3 nucleotides are TGTGCCAGCACGATTCACGGGAACTATGGCTACACCTTC. As protein: CASTIHGNYGYTF.

The count of this clone is one. The gene calls are TRBV9 and TRBJ2-3, with D unresolved. CDR1 is SGDLS, CDR2 YYNGEE, per germline. CDR3 size: 13 residues. With 5 bases removed from V and 2 bases from J, the gap between germline ends came to 9 bases. This CDR3 is CASRSITTDTQYF. The CDR3 coding sequence is TGTGCCAGCAGGTCGATTACCACAGATACGCAGTATTTT.

On this clone: The same CDR3 arises from other DNA sequences in this sample as well. The V call is TRBV5-1, the J call TRBJ2-1; 8 bases line up with TRBD2. Germline V CDR1 and CDR2: SGHRS, YFSETQ. There are 14 residues in the CDR3. The junction had 3 bases not matched to a gene; V was cut back by 0 bases and J by 7 bases. CDR3 protein: CASSLGPGGNEQFF. The CDR3 DNA sequence: TGCGCCAGCAGCTTGGGACCGGGAGGGAATGAGCAGTTCTTC.

This clone was seen once. This sequence joins TRBV27 and TRBJ2-5, with 9 bases matching TRBD1. This CDR3 has 14 amino acids. Unmatched junction bases numbered 7, after V lost 6 bases and J lost 5 bases. The germline V gene has CDR1 MNHEY and CDR2 SMNVEV (reference sequence). This CDR3 reads CASSPQGARETQYF. CDR3 nucleotide sequence: TGTGCCAGCAGCCCACAGGGGGCTCGGGAGACCCAGTACTTC.

The chain joins TRBV10-3 to TRBJ2-5; perhaps D is TRBD1 or TRBD2 (6 bases each). The CDR3 is made up of 17 amino acids. Germline V gene sequence: CDR1 ENHRY, CDR2 SYGVKD. V was shortened by 2 bases and J by 5 bases, with 21 bases between the two germline ends. The CDR3 DNA follows: TGTGCCATCAGTGAGGAGGGGCCCGGGGGCGCGACCGAGACCCAGTACTTC. Protein product: CAISEEGPGGATETQYF.